The T cell receptor (beta chain) under discussion was sequenced for a study of T-cell reconstitution after alpha-beta-depleted transplantation in children. Study-wide results and caveats: Expanded graft clones, several hundred of them, were reportedly the source of alpha-beta T cells about two months after transplant. TCRbeta diversity was high at day 60 in some patients (a result of surviving recipient T cells and thymic progenitors).

Ten or more counts support this clonotype. Its antigen is not known. The CDR3 consists of 14 residues. The ends were cut back, 0 bases at V and 8 bases at J, with 14 bases in the middle. Germline CDR1 and CDR2: SGHRS and YFSETQ. As it was prepared, the TCRbeta library received unique molecular identifiers. One entry per CDR3 protein, called by TCRdb with MiXCR from the PCR reads. The top ten clones hold just under 6.5% of a sample with 220,000 or so distinct CDR3 sequences, around 8% of them seen once. The sequence came from a male patient younger than 18 who had a stem cell transplant for acute lymphoblastic leukemia, so the T cells may come from the graft donor. The rearrangement links TRBV5-1 to TRBJ1-1; the D is unclear. The source material was PBMCs, mostly from graft donor cells, sampled 180 days after TCRalphabeta/CD19-depleted stem cell transplant. Here the CDR3 reads CASSLGAPTREAFF. The DNA of the CDR3 is TGCGCCAGCAGCTTGGGAGCCCCGACAAGGGAAGCTTTCTTT. Variable domain in full (rest from reference TRBV5-1 and TRBJ1-1): KAGVTQTPRYLIKTRGQQVTLSCSPISGHRSVSWYQQTPGQGLQFLFEYFSETQRNKGNFPGRFSGRQFSNSRSEMNVSTLELGDSALYLCASSLGAPTREAFFGQGTRLTVV.